The clone carrying this TCR beta chain has a count of ten or more. A library of TCRbeta sequences, prepared with unique molecular identifiers, was generated. TCRdb passed the PCR reads through MiXCR, listing each CDR3 protein once. The table shows 80,000 to 95,000 distinct CDR3 sequences, with 7.5% to 9.5% occurring only once. The data stem from a study of T-cell reconstitution after alpha-beta-depleted transplantation in children. Trimming took off 0 bases at V and 3 bases at J, with 9 bases between the two ends. Germline CDR1 reads SGHRS; CDR2 reads YFSETQ. This CDR3 spans 15 amino acids. Sample: PBMCs from the stem cell graft donor, taken from the stem cell graft. The sequence came from a human donor who donated a stem cell graft to a child with congenital amegakaryocytic thrombocytopenia. V and J are TRBV5-1 and TRBJ2-2, with no clear D. The chain's CDR3 is CASSLEPADTGELFF. For the CDR3, the DNA is TGCGCCAGCAGCTTGGAACCCGCGGACACCGGGGAGCTGTTTTTT.